These T cell receptor beta chains were read from a single sample in a study of cytomegalovirus exposure and HLA in healthy donors. Sequencing was performed with immunoSEQ multiplex PCR; in TCRdb, only in-frame clones are kept and a portion is missing. The sample includes roughly 150,000 clones, around four fifths of them seen just once. The sample was PBMCs. Receptor source: a man in his thirties or forties in good health and CMV-seropositive. Both conserved end residues are part of each CDR3. The D gene is left open where the match is weak. Clone size, where shown, is once, few, many, or a class for clones that have expanded.

>TRBV5-1|once|NA|TRBJ2-3
TGCGCCAGCAGCTTTGGGTACGGGGGTGGCACAGATACGCAGTATTTT
CASSFGYGGGTDTQYF
>TRBV2|NA|TRBD1|TRBJ1-1
TGTGCCAGCAGCCGGAGGGGCCAGGGGGCGCGAGGCACTGAAGCTTTCTTT
CASSRRGQGARGTEAFF
>TRBV27|NA|NA|TRBJ1-1
TGTGCCAGCAGTTTATCGGGATGGGGGGTGAACACTGAAGCTTTCTTT
CASSLSGWGVNTEAFF
>TRBV10-3|NA|NA|TRBJ1-1
TGTGCCATCAGTGAGTTCAGGGAGAACACTGAAGCTTTCTTT
CAISEFRENTEAFF
>TRBV27|NA|NA|TRBJ2-1
TGTGCCAGCAGTTCCGTACAGAGGGGGTTCCGGGTGATGTTCTTC
CASSSVQRGFRVMFF
>TRBV18|NA|NA|TRBJ2-6
TGTGCCAGCTCACCTTCCGTGGGGGGAGATTCTGGGGCCAACGTCCTGACTTTC
CASSPSVGGDSGANVLTF
>TRBV6-5|NA|NA|TRBJ2-7
TGTGCCAGCAGTCCCGGGGTTTTTTACGAGCAGTACTTC
CASSPGVFYEQYF
>TRBV6-5|NA|NA|TRBJ2-3
TGTGCCAGCAGTTACTCATCGGATACGCAGTATTTT
CASSYSSDTQYF
>TRBV2|NA|NA|TRBJ2-1
TGTGCCAGCAGTCCTTTCACAGGGACATACAATGAGCAGTTCTTC
CASSPFTGTYNEQFF
>TRBV5-5|NA|TRBD1|TRBJ2-7
TGTGCCAGCAGCCCTGGGACAGGGGGCCTCTCCTACGAGCAGTACTTC
CASSPGTGGLSYEQYF
>TRBV4-3|NA|TRBD2|TRBJ2-3
TGCGCCAGCAGCCAAGATCCAGCGGGGCGGGGAACAGATACGCAGTATTTT
CASSQDPAGRGTDTQYF
>TRBV6-5|many|NA|TRBJ1-6
TGTGCCAGCAGTTACCCCCGTGGGGGGGAAAATTCACCCCTCCACTTT
CASSYPRGGENSPLHF
>TRBV6-4|NA|TRBD2|TRBJ2-3
TGTGCCAGCAGTGACTCGACTAGCGGGGGAGATACGCAGTATTTT
CASSDSTSGGDTQYF
>TRBV4-1|NA|NA|TRBJ2-1
TGCGCCAGCAGCCAAGTGGGCACGGCTTACAATGAGCAGTTCTTC
CASSQVGTAYNEQFF
>TRBV9|NA|TRBD2|TRBJ2-3
TGTGCCAGCAGCGTGGAGATAGCGGGGGGATACACAGATACGCAGTATTTT
CASSVEIAGGYTDTQYF
>TRBV4-2|NA|TRBD2|TRBJ2-3
TGTGCCAGCAGCCAAGACGCTAGCGGGGGGGCTGGCGCAGATACGCAGTATTTT
CASSQDASGGAGADTQYF
>TRBV29-1|NA|NA|TRBJ2-2
TGCAGCGTTGAAGAAGAGCAGGGAAATACCGGGGAGCTGTTTTTT
CSVEEEQGNTGELFF
>TRBV5-1|NA|TRBD1|TRBJ1-2
TGCGCCAGCAGCTTGATCCAATTAGGGACAGGGCCCATATATGGCTACACCTTC
CASSLIQLGTGPIYGYTF
>TRBV11-2|NA|NA|TRBJ2-7
TGTGCCAGCAGCTTAGTAGCGGACTCCTACGAGCAGTACTTC
CASSLVADSYEQYF
>TRBV4-3|NA|TRBD1|TRBJ1-5
TGCGCCAGCAGCCAAGATAGCAGGGGGTACAATCAGCCCCAGCATTTT
CASSQDSRGYNQPQHF
>TRBV19|NA|NA|TRBJ1-4
TGTGCCAGTAGTCCAGGGACCGGGGGAACCCCGGAAAAACTGTTTTTT
CASSPGTGGTPEKLFF
>TRBV9|few|NA|TRBJ1-1
TGTGCCAGCAGCGTACTGGGGGCGGACACTGAAGCTTTCTTT
CASSVLGADTEAFF